This record covers a single TCR beta chain. What it binds is unknown. After removal of 4 bases from V and 2 bases from J, the junction contained 7 bases not matched to a gene. Germline CDR1 and CDR2: SGHRS and YFSETQ. The CDR3 has 15 amino acids. This sample was taken from a study of cytomegalovirus exposure and HLA in healthy donors. Study-wide findings and caveats: The study listed 150 to 200 cytomegalovirus-associated TCR beta chains. Accurate prediction of most subjects' HLA-A and HLA-B alleles from TCR beta sequences was reported. The number of N-insertions in an Asian-associated ancestry cluster was reportedly below the 666-donor mean in a later analysis. No immune exposure information besides CMV serostatus was available.

Amplification used 60 Vbeta primers and 13 Jbeta primers. Sequencing was performed with immunoSEQ multiplex PCR; in TCRdb, only in-frame clones are kept and a portion is missing. The profile shows roughly 34,000 clones, 65% to 75% of them singletons. The V call is TRBV5-1, the J call TRBJ2-7; 9 nucleotides line up with TRBD2. The receptor was derived from a man aged 35 to 55 in good health and CMV-seropositive. The sequenced sample consisted of PBMCs. In nucleotides, the CDR3 is TGCGCCAGCAGCCCCTCTAGCGGGGACACCTACGAGCAGTACTTC. Residues: CASSPSSGDTYEQYF.